Listed below are T cell receptor beta chains from one sample, sequenced in a study of shared clonotypes between healthy human individuals. TCRdb's copy holds only in-frame clones and misses some; the assay was immunoSEQ multiplex PCR. The sample has about 1 million clones; roughly 75% are singletons. The specimen was memory CD4+ T cells sorted from blood. These receptors all come from a man aged 18 to 35 in good health. The CDR3 runs from the conserved cysteine through the conserved F or W. The D gene is left open where the match is weak. Not all rows give a size; the values are once, few, many and, for expanded clones, a class.

J: TRBJ1-5
V: TRBV28
length: 15
D: -
size: -
CDR3: CASSLYRQSNQPQHF
DNA: TGTGCCAGCAGTTTATACCGGCAAAGCAATCAGCCCCAGCATTTT

J: TRBJ2-3
V: TRBV2
length: 18
D: TRBD2
size: once
CDR3: CASRPPPGLAGNTDTQYF
DNA: TGTGCCAGCAGACCACCACCGGGACTAGCGGGGAACACAGATACGCAGTATTTT

J: TRBJ2-2
V: TRBV29-1
length: 12
D: -
size: -
CDR3: CSVEDWGRELFF
DNA: TGCAGCGTTGAAGATTGGGGCAGGGAGTTGTTTTTT

J: TRBJ2-7
V: TRBV19
length: 13
D: -
size: few
CDR3: CASILRDPYEQYF
DNA: TGTGCCAGTATCCTCAGGGACCCCTACGAGCAGTACTTC

J: TRBJ2-3
V: TRBV6-5
length: 13
D: -
size: few
CDR3: CASSYSTGATQYF
DNA: TGTGCCAGCAGTTATTCGACAGGAGCTACGCAGTATTTT

J: TRBJ1-5
V: TRBV27
length: 16
D: TRBD1
size: -
CDR3: CASSPYRTGINQPQHF
DNA: TGTGCCAGCAGTCCCTACAGGACAGGGATCAATCAGCCCCAGCATTTT

J: TRBJ2-2
V: TRBV9
length: 17
D: TRBD2
size: -
CDR3: CASSVGASGSLSGELFF
DNA: TGTGCCAGCAGCGTAGGGGCTAGCGGGAGTTTGTCCGGGGAGCTGTTTTTT

J: TRBJ2-7
V: TRBV6-5
length: 15
D: TRBD2
size: -
CDR3: CASSYSSSGPYEQYF
DNA: TGTGCCAGCAGTTACTCTTCTAGCGGGCCCTACGAGCAGTACTTC

J: TRBJ1-2
V: TRBV9
length: 16
D: -
size: -
CDR3: CASSVGGQNLNYGYTF
DNA: TGTGCCAGCAGCGTAGGCGGACAGAACCTTAACTATGGCTACACCTTC

J: TRBJ2-7
V: TRBV25-1
length: 15
D: TRBD1
size: -
CDR3: CASSDATGASYEQYF
DNA: TGTGCCAGCAGTGACGCAACAGGGGCCTCCTACGAGCAGTACTTC

J: TRBJ2-6
V: TRBV19
length: 16
D: TRBD1
size: -
CDR3: CASSRTGGSGANVLTF
DNA: TGTGCCAGTAGCAGAACAGGGGGCTCCGGGGCCAACGTCCTGACTTTC

J: TRBJ1-5
V: TRBV28
length: 16
D: TRBD1
size: once
CDR3: CASRSPGQGLGQPQHF
DNA: TGTGCCAGCAGGTCTCCGGGACAGGGGCTTGGGCAGCCCCAGCATTTT

J: TRBJ1-2
V: TRBV7-2
length: 10
D: -
size: -
CDR3: CASGAGQKSF
DNA: TGTGCCAGCGGAGCAGGACAGAAAAGCTTC

J: TRBJ2-7
V: TRBV18
length: 12
D: -
size: -
CDR3: CASSPVAYEQYF
DNA: TGTGCCAGCTCACCAGTCGCCTACGAGCAGTACTTC